This T cell receptor (beta chain) was recovered during a study of Ad26.COV2.S vaccination and SARS-CoV-2 variants. Across the study: Ad26.COV2.S shots went into the muscle once or twice, 56 days apart.

TCRdb keeps only in-frame clones here, not all; method: immunoSEQ multiplex PCR. The sample has fewer than 500,000 clones; approximately 90% are singletons. The CDR3 covers 13 residues. The V end lost 4 bases, the J end lost 2 bases, and 9 bases lay between the germline ends. Germline assignment: CDR1 SGHNT and CDR2 YYREEE (reference sequence). The study, taken as a whole, reports: Recipients of vaccine and of placebo showed similar breadth of their non-spike TCR repertoires. Spike-specific TCR breadth in vaccine recipients exceeded that seen in placebo recipients.

Treatment reported: roughly 20 received Ad26.COV2.S at low or high dose, single or two shots; 5 received placebo; per-sample allocation not given. Specimens were obtained on day 63 following the first vaccine or placebo injection. An Ad26 vector expressing Wuhan-strain SARS-CoV-2 spike constituted the vaccine. Points on this clone: As yet, its antigen is unknown. The sample carries other DNA sequences with the same CDR3.

This specimen was peripheral blood, taken in a trial of Ad26.COV2.S vaccine versus placebo. The clonotype was recovered from a person between 18 and 65 years old who received the Ad26.COV2.S COVID-19 vaccine or a placebo. V usage is TRBV5-4 and J usage is TRBJ1-2; D might be TRBD1 (5 bases). CDR3 bases: TGTGCCAGCAGCGGGGGATCCAACTATGGCTACACCTTC. Its translation: CASSGGSNYGYTF.